These 26 T cell receptor beta chains were sequenced from one sample in a study of blood T cell repertoires in COVID-19. Some clones are missing from TCRdb's copy, which holds only in-frame ones; the method was immunoSEQ multiplex PCR. Of around 300,000 clones listed, roughly 85% are singletons. Sequencing was done on a sample of peripheral blood. All receptors derive from a woman in her 70s with acute or convalescent COVID-19.

This chain connects TRBV5-1 to TRBJ2-5; no firm D call. Germline V gene data show CDR1 as SGHRS and CDR2 as YFSETQ. The CDR3 has 13 residues. V was shortened by 4 bases and J by 0 bases, with 7 bases between the two germline ends. The CDR3 nucleotides are TGCGCCAGCAGCCCACGGGACCAAGAGACCCAGTACTTC. As protein: CASSPRDQETQYF.

The chain is built from TRBV27 and TRBJ2-7; tentatively, D is TRBD1 (5 bases). The CDR3 has 14 amino acids. The V gene's germline CDR1 is MNHEY and CDR2 SMNVEV (reference sequence). The V end was cut by 0 bases, the J end by 6 bases, with 12 bases between. The CDR3 here is CASSLSAGLAEQYF. CDR3 DNA: TGTGCCAGCAGTTTATCAGCAGGGTTAGCCGAGCAGTACTTC.

The gene calls are TRBV6-5 and TRBJ1-1; D is perhaps TRBD1 (6 bases). Per germline, CDR1 MNHEY and CDR2 SVGAGI. Trimming removed 7 bases at V and 4 bases at J, with 16 bases between. The CDR3 spans 14 residues. CDR3 in DNA: TGTGCCAGCACCAAGGCGGGGGCTGGCACTGAAGCTTTCTTT. Translation: CASTKAGAGTEAFF.

The chain has TRBV5-1 and TRBJ2-3; possible D gene TRBD2, 6 bases. V gave up 0 bases and J gave up 7 bases, with 12 bases separating them. From germline, CDR1 is SGHRS and CDR2 YFSETQ. The CDR3 is 14 residues long. This CDR3 is CASSLELARNTQYF. The CDR3 nucleotides read TGCGCCAGCAGCTTGGAACTAGCAAGAAATACGCAGTATTTT.

This clone was picked up one time. The chain joins TRBV7-9 to TRBJ2-1, with 12 positions matching TRBD2. Germline V lookup: CDR1 SEHNR, CDR2 FQNEAQ (reference sequence). This CDR3 has 17 amino acids. The J segment lost 5 bases and the V segment lost 3 bases, leaving 8 bases of the junction unmatched. DNA for the CDR3: TGTGCCAGCAGCTTCCCACTAGCGGGGGGTATGGACAATGAGCAGTTCTTC. Translating it yields CASSFPLAGGMDNEQFF.

The V gene is TRBV3-1 (or the pseudogene TRBV3-2), the J gene TRBJ2-5, with 10 positions matching TRBD2. CDR3 length equals 16 residues. Germline CDR1 and CDR2: LGHDT and YNNKEL (reference sequence). The trim removed 1 base at V and 5 bases at J, leaving 7 bases unmatched. The CDR3: CASSQGTSGERETQYF. For the CDR3, the DNA is TGTGCCAGCAGCCAAGGAACTAGCGGGGAGCGGGAGACCCAGTACTTC.

This clone was seen repeatedly, ten times or more. This sequence joins TRBV11-2 and TRBJ2-6; D gene unclear. Germline values: CDR1 SGHAT, CDR2 FQNNGV. The ends were cut back, 6 bases at V and 1 base at J, with 10 bases in the middle. CDR3 length: 15 residues. DNA of the CDR3: TGTGCCAGCAGTTCGAGGTTGTCTGGGGCCAACGTCCTGACTTTC. Translated, it gives CASSSRLSGANVLTF.

This clone was detected once. The chain has TRBV7-8 and TRBJ2-2; weak D call: TRBD2 (5 bases). Germline values: CDR1 SGHVS, CDR2 FQNEAQ. Trimming shortened V by 5 bases and J by 0 bases, and 7 bases separated the two germline ends. The CDR3 length is 14 residues. CDR3 nucleotide sequence: TGTGCCAGCAGCCCGCGGGCGAACACCGGGGAGCTGTTTTTT. It yields the protein CASSPRANTGELFF.

The V gene is TRBV29-1, the J gene TRBJ2-1; no clear D gene. V gave up 3 bases and J gave up 4 bases, with 4 bases separating them. The CDR3 sequence is 11 residues long. Germline V gene data show CDR1 as SQVTM and CDR2 as ANQGSEA. CDR3 sequence (DNA): TGCAGCGTTGACTTGTACAATGAGCAGTTCTTC. Translation: CSVDLYNEQFF.

The V gene is TRBV15, the J gene TRBJ2-2, with TRBD1 as a possible D gene (5 bases). Trimming shortened V by 1 base and J by 8 bases, and 11 bases separated the two germline ends. The length of the CDR3 is 14 residues. Germline V gene lookup returns CDR1 LNHNV and CDR2 YYDKDF (reference sequence). The CDR3 coding sequence is TGTGCCACCAGCAGAGTCGCAGGGTCTGGGGAGCTGTTTTTT. Its translation: CATSRVAGSGELFF.

The chain uses TRBV18 and TRBJ2-1; D call uncertain. The CDR3 consists of 15 residues. V lost 5 bases and J 0 bases, leaving 11 bases between the germline ends. CDR1 is KGHSH, CDR2 LQKENI, per germline. CDR3 loop: CASSGSTSSYNEQFF. CDR3 coding DNA: TGTGCCAGCTCAGGTTCCACGAGCTCCTACAATGAGCAGTTCTTC.

V is TRBV11-1 and J is TRBJ2-3; TRBD2 matches 8 bases. Trimming at V came to 2 bases and at J to 4 bases, leaving 5 bases not matched to a gene. This CDR3 contains 15 residues. Germline CDR1 and CDR2: SGHAT and FQDESV (reference sequence). The CDR3 nucleotides are TGTGCCAGCAGCTTAAGCGGGGGACGGGCAGATACGCAGTATTTT. Amino acids: CASSLSGGRADTQYF.

The CDR3 bases are TGTGCCAGCAGCTTTCCACTCCCCACAGATACGCAGTATTTT. Amino acid sequence: CASSFPLPTDTQYF. The gene calls are TRBV5-5 and TRBJ2-3; D unresolved. Trimming shortened V by 2 bases and J by 2 bases, and 9 bases separated the two germline ends. Germline-derived CDR1 and CDR2 are SGHKS and YYEKEE (reference sequence). There are 14 residues in the CDR3.

The V gene is TRBV6-4, the J gene TRBJ1-1, with D possibly being TRBD1 (6 bases). This CDR3 is built from 15 residues. Trimming took 6 bases from V and 1 from J, leaving 15 bases between them. Germline V gene data show CDR1 as MRHNA and CDR2 as SNTAGT. The CDR3 is CASRLGAGANTEAFF. In DNA form, the CDR3 reads TGTGCCAGCAGGCTGGGGGCGGGTGCGAACACTGAAGCTTTCTTT.

The rearrangement links TRBV5-6 to TRBJ2-2, with 7 bases lining up with TRBD2. The trim removed 5 bases at V and 3 bases at J, leaving 1 base unmatched. CDR1 and CDR2 from the germline V gene are SGHDT and YYEEEE. The CDR3 totals 13 residues. CDR3 in amino acids: CASRAGYTGELFF. The CDR3 nucleotides are TGTGCCAGCAGAGCGGGATACACCGGGGAGCTGTTTTTT.

This clone was detected only a few times. The chain links TRBV2 to TRBJ2-5, with a tentative D call TRBD1 (5 bases). CDR1 is SNHLY and CDR2 is FYNNEI in the germline V gene. Trimming shortened V by 3 bases and J by 3 bases, and 14 bases separated the two germline ends. The CDR3 runs 15 residues. CDR3 DNA sequence: TGTGCCAGCAGTGACCCCGGACAAATGGAAGAGACCCAGTACTTC. Translating gives CASSDPGQMEETQYF.

The V and J genes are TRBV13 and TRBJ1-1; a weak D match, TRBD1 (5 bases). This CDR3 is 13 amino acids long. The germline CDR1 and CDR2 sequences are PRHDT and FYEKMQ (reference sequence). Trimming stripped 5 bases from V and 10 bases from J, with 17 bases between. CDR3 residues: CASSPPVGGGAFF. CDR3 DNA sequence: TGTGCCAGCAGCCCTCCCGTGGGGGGGGGAGCTTTCTTT.

This chain links TRBV27 with TRBJ1-5, with D unclear. This CDR3 is built from 17 residues. Germline V gene lookup returns CDR1 MNHEY and CDR2 SMNVEV (reference sequence). The V end lost 6 bases, the J end lost 0 bases, and 18 bases lay between the germline ends. CDR3 sequence reads: CASRYKRSLDSNQPQHF. In nucleotides, the CDR3 is TGTGCCAGCAGATATAAACGCAGTCTCGATAGCAATCAGCCCCAGCATTTT.

The chain joins TRBV7-9 to TRBJ2-1; D call uncertain. CDR3 length equals 14 residues. With 5 bases removed from V and 1 base from J, the gap between germline ends came to 9 bases. CDR1 is SEHNR, CDR2 FQNEAQ, per germline (reference sequence). The CDR3 region is CASSPLESYNEQFF. For the CDR3, the DNA is TGTGCCAGCAGCCCCCTCGAGTCCTACAATGAGCAGTTCTTC.

The genes are TRBV19 and TRBJ2-2; D possibly corresponds to TRBD1 (6 bases). The V gene lost 5 bases and the J gene lost 2 bases, with 12 bases spanning the gap. Per germline, CDR1 LNHDA and CDR2 SQIVND (reference sequence). The CDR3 contains 15 residues. CDR3 sequence: CASSRRTVNTGELFF. CDR3 sequence (DNA): TGTGCCAGTAGTCGACGGACAGTAAACACCGGGGAGCTGTTTTTT.

This sequence joins TRBV11-2 and TRBJ2-7; D is unresolved. CDR1 is SGHAT, CDR2 FQNNGV, per germline. V lost 5 bases, J lost 0 bases, and 5 bases lay in between. This CDR3 has 12 residues. The CDR3 DNA follows: TGTGCCAGCAGCCCGAGCTCCTACGAGCAGTACTTC. It encodes CASSPSSYEQYF.

This chain links TRBV19 with TRBJ1-1; TRBD1 is a possible D gene (5 bases). The germline V gene has CDR1 LNHDA and CDR2 SQIVND (reference sequence). The V gene lost 5 bases and the J gene lost 1 base, with 17 bases spanning the gap. This CDR3 comprises 16 residues. The CDR3 here is CASSSQNTGKNTEAFF. CDR3 nucleotide sequence: TGTGCCAGTAGTTCGCAGAACACAGGCAAGAACACTGAAGCTTTCTTT. The full variable domain, rest sourced from reference TRBV19 and TRBJ1-1, is DGGITQSPKYLFRKEGQNVTLSCEQNLNHDAMYWYRQDPGQGLRLIYYSQIVNDFQKGDIAEGYSVSREKKESFPLTVTSAQKNPTAFYLCASSSQNTGKNTEAFFGQGTRLTVV.

The chain employs TRBV6-6 and TRBJ2-3; TRBD1 is a possible D gene (6 bases). CDR1 and CDR2 (germline): MNHNY, SVGAGI (reference sequence). There are 14 residues in the CDR3. Trimming stripped 2 bases from V and 9 bases from J, with 15 bases between. In DNA, the CDR3 is TGTGCCAGCAGTTACGTGTCAGGGGAGTACACGCAGTATTTT. Translating gives CASSYVSGEYTQYF.

The rearrangement joins TRBV19 to TRBJ2-5; D remains unclear. Between the trimmed V and J ends, which lost 0 bases and 4 bases, there was a span of 9 bases. Germline V lookup: CDR1 LNHDA, CDR2 SQIVND (reference sequence). The length of the CDR3 is 14 residues. The DNA of the CDR3 is TGTGCCAGTAGTATAGATAGCCGCGGAGAGACCCAGTACTTC. Amino acids: CASSIDSRGETQYF.

The rearrangement links TRBV10-2 to TRBJ1-5; no reliable D call. Per germline, CDR1 WSHSY and CDR2 SAAADI. The ends were cut back, 0 bases at V and 4 bases at J, with 10 bases in the middle. The CDR3 covers 15 residues. As DNA, the CDR3 is TGCGCCAGCAGTGAGTCGTCCAGAACAAATCAGCCCCAGCATTTT. This encodes CASSESSRTNQPQHF.

This clone was picked up a small number of times. This chain joins TRBV6-1 and TRBJ1-1; 7 bases align to TRBD1. CDR1 is MNHNS, CDR2 SASEGT, per germline. J was trimmed by 4 bases and V by 2 bases; bases with no gene match: 7. This CDR3 region has 15 residues. CDR3 bases: TGTGCCAGCAGTGAACGGACAGGAAGAGGCACTGAAGCTTTCTTT. This translates into CASSERTGRGTEAFF.